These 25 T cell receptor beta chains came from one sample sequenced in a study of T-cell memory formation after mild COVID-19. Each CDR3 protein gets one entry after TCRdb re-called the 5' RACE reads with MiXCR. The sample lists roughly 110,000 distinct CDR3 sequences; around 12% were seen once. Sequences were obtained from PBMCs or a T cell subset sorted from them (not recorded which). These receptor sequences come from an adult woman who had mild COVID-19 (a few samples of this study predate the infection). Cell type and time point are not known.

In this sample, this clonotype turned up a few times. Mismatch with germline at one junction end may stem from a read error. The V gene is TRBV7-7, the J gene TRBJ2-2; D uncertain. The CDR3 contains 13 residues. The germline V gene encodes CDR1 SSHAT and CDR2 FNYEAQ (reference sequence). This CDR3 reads CASSLGSAGELFF. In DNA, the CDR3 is TGTGCTAGCAGCTTAGGGTCCGCCGGGGAGCTGTTTTTT.

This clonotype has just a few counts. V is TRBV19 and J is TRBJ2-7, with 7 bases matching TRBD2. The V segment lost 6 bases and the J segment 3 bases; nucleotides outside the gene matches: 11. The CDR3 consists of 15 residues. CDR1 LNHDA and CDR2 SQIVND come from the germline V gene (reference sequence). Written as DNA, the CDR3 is TGTGCCAGTAGACTCCGGGCGGGAGAGAACTACGAGCAGTACTTC. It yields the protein CASRLRAGENYEQYF. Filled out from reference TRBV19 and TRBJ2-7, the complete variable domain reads DGGITQSPKYLFRKEGQNVTLSCEQNLNHDAMYWYRQDPGQGLRLIYYSQIVNDFQKGDIAEGYSVSREKKESFPLTVTSAQKNPTAFYLCASRLRAGENYEQYFGPGTRLTVT.

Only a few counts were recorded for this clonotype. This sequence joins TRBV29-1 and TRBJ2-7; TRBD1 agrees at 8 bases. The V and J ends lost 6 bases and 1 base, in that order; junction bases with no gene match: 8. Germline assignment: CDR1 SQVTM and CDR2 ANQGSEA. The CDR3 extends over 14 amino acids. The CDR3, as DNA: TGCAGCGTACGAATCCGGGACAGGTCCTACGAGCAGTACTTC. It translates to CSVRIRDRSYEQYF.

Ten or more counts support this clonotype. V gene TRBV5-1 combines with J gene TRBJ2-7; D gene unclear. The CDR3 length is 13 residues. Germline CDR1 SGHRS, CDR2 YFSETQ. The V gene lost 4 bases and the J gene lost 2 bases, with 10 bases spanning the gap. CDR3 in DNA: TGCGCCAGCAGCCCCGGGCCAACCTACGAGCAGTACTTC. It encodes CASSPGPTYEQYF. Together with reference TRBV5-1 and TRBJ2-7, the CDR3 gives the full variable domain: KAGVTQTPRYLIKTRGQQVTLSCSPISGHRSVSWYQQTPGQGLQFLFEYFSETQRNKGNFPGRFSGRQFSNSRSEMNVSTLELGDSALYLCASSPGPTYEQYFGPGTRLTVT.

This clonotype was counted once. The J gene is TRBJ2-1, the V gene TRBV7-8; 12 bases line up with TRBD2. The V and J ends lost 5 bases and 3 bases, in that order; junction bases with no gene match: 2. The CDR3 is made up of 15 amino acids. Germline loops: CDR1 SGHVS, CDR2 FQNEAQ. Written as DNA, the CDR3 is TGTGCCAGCAGCCCTAGCGGGGGGGGCTACAATGAGCAGTTCTTC. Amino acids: CASSPSGGGYNEQFF.

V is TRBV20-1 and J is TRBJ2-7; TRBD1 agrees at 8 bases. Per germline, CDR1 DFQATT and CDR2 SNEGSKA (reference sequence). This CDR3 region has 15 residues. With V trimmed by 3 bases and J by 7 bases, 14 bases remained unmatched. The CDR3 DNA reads TGCAGTGCTAGCGAATTAGGCAGGGGGCGTGAGGAGCAGTACTTC. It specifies CSASELGRGREEQYF.

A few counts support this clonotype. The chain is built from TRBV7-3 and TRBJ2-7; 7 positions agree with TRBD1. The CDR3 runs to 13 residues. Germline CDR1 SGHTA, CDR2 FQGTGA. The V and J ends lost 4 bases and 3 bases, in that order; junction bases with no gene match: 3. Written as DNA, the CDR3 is TGTGCCAGCAGCTGGGACAGAAGCTACGAGCAGTACTTC. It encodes CASSWDRSYEQYF.

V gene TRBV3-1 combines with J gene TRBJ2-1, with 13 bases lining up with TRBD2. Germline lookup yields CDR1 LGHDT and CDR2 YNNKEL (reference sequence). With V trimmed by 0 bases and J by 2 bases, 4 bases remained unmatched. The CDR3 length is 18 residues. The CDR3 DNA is TGTGCCAGCAGCCAAGAGACTAGCGGGGGGCTAACCTACAATGAGCAGTTCTTC. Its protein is CASSQETSGGLTYNEQFF.

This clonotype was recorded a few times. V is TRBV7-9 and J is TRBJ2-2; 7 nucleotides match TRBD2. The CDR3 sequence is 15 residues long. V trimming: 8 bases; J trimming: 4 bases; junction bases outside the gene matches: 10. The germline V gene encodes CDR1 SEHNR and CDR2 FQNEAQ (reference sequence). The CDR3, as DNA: TGTGCCAGCGGGACCCGGGAGGCTAGCACCGGGGAGCTGTTTTTT. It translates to CASGTREASTGELFF.

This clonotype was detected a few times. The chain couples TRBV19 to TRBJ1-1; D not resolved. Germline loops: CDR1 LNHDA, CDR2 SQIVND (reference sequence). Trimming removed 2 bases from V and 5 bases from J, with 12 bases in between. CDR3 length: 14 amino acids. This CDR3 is CASSIRAGGTEAFF. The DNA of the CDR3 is TGTGCCAGTAGTATACGGGCAGGCGGGACTGAAGCTTTCTTT.

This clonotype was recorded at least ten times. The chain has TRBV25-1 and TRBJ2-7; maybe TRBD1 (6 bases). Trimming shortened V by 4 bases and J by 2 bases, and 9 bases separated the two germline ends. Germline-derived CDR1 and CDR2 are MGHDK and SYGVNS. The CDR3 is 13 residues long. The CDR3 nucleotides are TGTGCCAGCAGTGCAACAGGGACCTACGAGCAGTACTTC. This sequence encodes CASSATGTYEQYF.

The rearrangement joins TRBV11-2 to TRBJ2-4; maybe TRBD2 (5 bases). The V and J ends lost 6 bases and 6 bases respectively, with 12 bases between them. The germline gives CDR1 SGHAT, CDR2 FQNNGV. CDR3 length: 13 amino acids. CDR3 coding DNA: TGTGCCAGCAGGGTAGAAAGCGGAAACATTCAGTACTTC. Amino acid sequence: CASRVESGNIQYF.

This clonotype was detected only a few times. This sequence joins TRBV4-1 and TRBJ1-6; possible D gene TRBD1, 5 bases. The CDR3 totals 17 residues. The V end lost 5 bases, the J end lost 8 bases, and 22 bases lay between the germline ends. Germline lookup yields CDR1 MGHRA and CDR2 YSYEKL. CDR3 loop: CASSSERERGLDSPLHF. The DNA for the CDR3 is TGCGCCAGCAGCTCGGAAAGGGAAAGGGGTTTGGATTCACCCCTCCACTTT.

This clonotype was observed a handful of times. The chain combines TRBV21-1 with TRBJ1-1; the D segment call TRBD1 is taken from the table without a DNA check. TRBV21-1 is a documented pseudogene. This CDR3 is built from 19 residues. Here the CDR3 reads CASVPRKGRRWGENTEAFF. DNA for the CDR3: TGTGCCAGCGTCCCAAGAAAAGGACGCCGCTGGGGTGAGAACACTGAAGCTTTCTTT.

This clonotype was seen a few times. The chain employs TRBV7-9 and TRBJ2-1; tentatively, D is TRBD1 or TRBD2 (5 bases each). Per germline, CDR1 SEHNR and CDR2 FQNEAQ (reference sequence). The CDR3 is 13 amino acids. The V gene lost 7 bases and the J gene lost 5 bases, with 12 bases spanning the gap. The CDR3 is CASTGTPHNEQFF. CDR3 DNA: TGTGCCAGCACCGGGACCCCCCACAATGAGCAGTTCTTC.

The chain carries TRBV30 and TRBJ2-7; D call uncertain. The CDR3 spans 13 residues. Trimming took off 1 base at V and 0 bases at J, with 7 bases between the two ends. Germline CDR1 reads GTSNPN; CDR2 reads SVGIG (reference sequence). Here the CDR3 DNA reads TGTGCCTGGAGTGCCTATCTCTCCTACGAGCAGTACTTC. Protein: CAWSAYLSYEQYF. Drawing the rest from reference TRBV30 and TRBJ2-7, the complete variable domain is SQTIHQWPATLVQPVGSPLSLECTVEGTSNPNLYWYRQAAGRGLQLLFYSVGIGQISSEVPQNLSASRPQDRQFILSSKKLLLSDSGFYLCAWSAYLSYEQYFGPGTRLTVT.

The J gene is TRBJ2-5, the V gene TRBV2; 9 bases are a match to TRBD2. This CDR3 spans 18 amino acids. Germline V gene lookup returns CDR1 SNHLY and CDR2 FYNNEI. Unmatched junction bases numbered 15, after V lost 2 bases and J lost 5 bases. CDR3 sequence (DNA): TGTGCCAGCAGTGAAAGTCAGCGGGAGGCCGTTCGGGCGGAGACCCAGTACTTC. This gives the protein CASSESQREAVRAETQYF. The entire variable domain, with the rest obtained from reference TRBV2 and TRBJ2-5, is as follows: EPEVTQTPSHQVTQMGQEVILRCVPISNHLYFYWYRQILGQKVEFLVSFYNNEISEKSEIFDDQFSVERPDGSNFTLKIRSTKLEDSAMYFCASSESQREAVRAETQYFGPGTRLLVL.

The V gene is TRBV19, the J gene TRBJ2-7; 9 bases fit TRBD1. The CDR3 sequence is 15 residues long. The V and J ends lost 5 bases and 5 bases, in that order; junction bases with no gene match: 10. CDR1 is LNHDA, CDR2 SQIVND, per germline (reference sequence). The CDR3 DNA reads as TGTGCCAGTAGTGCTAAAACCGGGACAGGGAACGAGCAGTACTTC. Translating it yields CASSAKTGTGNEQYF.

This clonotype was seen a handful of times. CDR3 nucleotides: TGTGCCAGCAGTGACGGGGGTAAAGGGGCCAACGTCCTGACTTTC. It encodes CASSDGGKGANVLTF. The V and J genes are TRBV6-4 and TRBJ2-6; D tentatively fits TRBD1 or TRBD2 (5 bases each). With 2 bases removed from V and 4 bases from J, the gap between germline ends came to 9 bases. This CDR3 has 15 residues. CDR1 is MRHNA, CDR2 SNTAGT, per germline.

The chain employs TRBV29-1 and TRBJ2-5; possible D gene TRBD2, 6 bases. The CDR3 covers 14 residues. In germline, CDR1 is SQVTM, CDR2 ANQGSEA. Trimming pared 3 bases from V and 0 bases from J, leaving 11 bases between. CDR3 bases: TGCAGCGTTGATGGGACTCAGTACCAAGAGACCCAGTACTTC. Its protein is CSVDGTQYQETQYF.

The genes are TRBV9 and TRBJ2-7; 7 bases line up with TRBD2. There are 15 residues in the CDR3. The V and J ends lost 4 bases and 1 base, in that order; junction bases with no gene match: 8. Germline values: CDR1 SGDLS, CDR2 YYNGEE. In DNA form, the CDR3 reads TGTGCCAGCAGCCCCCAGACTAGCCGGTCCTACGAGCAGTACTTC. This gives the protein CASSPQTSRSYEQYF.

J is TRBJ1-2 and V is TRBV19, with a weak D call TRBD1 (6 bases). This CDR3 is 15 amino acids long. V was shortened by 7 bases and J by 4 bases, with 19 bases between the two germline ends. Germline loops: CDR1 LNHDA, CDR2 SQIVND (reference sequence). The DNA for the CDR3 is TGTGCCAGTAAACACCCAGGGGCGTCGGTCTATGGCTACACCTTC. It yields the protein CASKHPGASVYGYTF.

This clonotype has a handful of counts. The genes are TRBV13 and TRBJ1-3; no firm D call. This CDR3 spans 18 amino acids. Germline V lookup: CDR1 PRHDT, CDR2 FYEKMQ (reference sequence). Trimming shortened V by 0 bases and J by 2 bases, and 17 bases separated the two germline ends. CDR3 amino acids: CASSLGGGGIKTGNTIYF. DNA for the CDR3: TGTGCCAGCAGCTTAGGAGGTGGTGGGATCAAAACTGGAAACACCATATATTTT.

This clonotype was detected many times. The CDR3 nucleotides read TGCAGTGCTAGCACGGGACAGGGAACCTACGAGCAGTACTTC. As protein: CSASTGQGTYEQYF. The chain carries TRBV20-1 and TRBJ2-7; TRBD1 matches at 9 bases. J lost 2 bases, V lost 3 bases, and 5 bases had no gene match. Germline V lookup: CDR1 DFQATT, CDR2 SNEGSKA (reference sequence). This CDR3 has 14 amino acids.

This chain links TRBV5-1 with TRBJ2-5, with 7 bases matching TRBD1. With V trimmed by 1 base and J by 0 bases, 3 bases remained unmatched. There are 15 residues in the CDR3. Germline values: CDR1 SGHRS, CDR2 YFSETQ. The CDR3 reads CASSLQGVNQETQYF. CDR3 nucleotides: TGCGCCAGCAGCTTGCAGGGGGTCAACCAAGAGACCCAGTACTTC. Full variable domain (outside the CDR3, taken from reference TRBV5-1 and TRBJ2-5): KAGVTQTPRYLIKTRGQQVTLSCSPISGHRSVSWYQQTPGQGLQFLFEYFSETQRNKGNFPGRFSGRQFSNSRSEMNVSTLELGDSALYLCASSLQGVNQETQYFGPGTRLLVL.